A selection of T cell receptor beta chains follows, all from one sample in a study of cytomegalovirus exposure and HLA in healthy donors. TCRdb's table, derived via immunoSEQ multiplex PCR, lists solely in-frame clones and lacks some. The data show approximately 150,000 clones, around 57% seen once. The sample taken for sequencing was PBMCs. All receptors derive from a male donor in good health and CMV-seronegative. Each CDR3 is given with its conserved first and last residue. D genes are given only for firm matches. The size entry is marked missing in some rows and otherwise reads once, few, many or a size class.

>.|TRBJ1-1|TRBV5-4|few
TGTGCCAGCAGCTTGGGGGGGACATCAGGGGTCATGAACACTGAAGCTTTCTTT
CASSLGGTSGVMNTEAFF
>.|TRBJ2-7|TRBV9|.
TGTGCCAGCAGCGTAGGAGTAGACTACGAGCAGTACTTC
CASSVGVDYEQYF
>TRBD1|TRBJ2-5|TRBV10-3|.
TGTGCCATCAAAGGGACAGAAGAGACCCAGTACTTC
CAIKGTEETQYF
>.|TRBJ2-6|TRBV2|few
TGTGCCAGCAGTGAACAGGGCCTCTCTGGGGCCAACGTCCTGACTTTC
CASSEQGLSGANVLTF
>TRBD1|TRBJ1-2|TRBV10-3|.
TGTGCCATCCCGACAGGGCCCCATGGCTACACCTTC
CAIPTGPHGYTF
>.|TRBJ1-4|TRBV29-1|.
TGCAGCGTTGAAGAGCCACGGGACGGGAGTGAAAAACTGTTTTTT
CSVEEPRDGSEKLFF
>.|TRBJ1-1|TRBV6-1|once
TGTGCCAGCAGTGCGTCCAGGGACACTGAAGCTTTCTTT
CASSASRDTEAFF
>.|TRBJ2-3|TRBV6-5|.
TGTGCCAGCAGTTACTCGAGAGGTTCGGATACGCAGTATTTT
CASSYSRGSDTQYF
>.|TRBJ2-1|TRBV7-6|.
TGTGCCAGCGGCAGTAACAATGAGCAGTTCTTC
CASGSNNEQFF
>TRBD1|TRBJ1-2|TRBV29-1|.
TGCAGCGCGGAGGGAGGGACAGGGTCCGCGGTCGGTGGCTACACCTTC
CSAEGGTGSAVGGYTF
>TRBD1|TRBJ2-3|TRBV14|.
TGTGCCAGCAGCCAAGAGGTCGGGACAGGGAGGACAGATACGCAGTATTTT
CASSQEVGTGRTDTQYF
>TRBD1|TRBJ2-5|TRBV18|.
TGTGCCAGCGCGGGACAGGGGATTGGGGAGACCCAGTACTTC
CASAGQGIGETQYF
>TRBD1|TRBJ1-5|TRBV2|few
TGTGCCAGCAGCGAAGACAGGGAGCATCAGCCCCAGCATTTT
CASSEDREHQPQHF
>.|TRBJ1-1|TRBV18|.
TGTGCCAGCTCACCAGTTGCCGGTACGAACACTGAAGCTTTCTTT
CASSPVAGTNTEAFF
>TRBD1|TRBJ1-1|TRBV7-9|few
TGTGCCAGCAGCTTAGAAGACAGGGGAGCTTTCTTT
CASSLEDRGAFF
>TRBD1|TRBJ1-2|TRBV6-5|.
TGTGCCAGCAGCCGGGACAGTCGTAACTATGGCTACACCTTC
CASSRDSRNYGYTF
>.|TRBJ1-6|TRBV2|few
TGTGCCAGCAGTGGTAGTGTTTATAATTCACCCCTCCACTTT
CASSGSVYNSPLHF
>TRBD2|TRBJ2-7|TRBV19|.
TGTGCCAGTAGTTATCGGACTAGCGGGGCGGGTGGCGAGCAGTACTTC
CASSYRTSGAGGEQYF
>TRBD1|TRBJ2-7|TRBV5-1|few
TGCGCCAGCAGCTACACACAGGGGGACTCCTACGAGCAGTACTTC
CASSYTQGDSYEQYF
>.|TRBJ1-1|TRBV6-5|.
TGTGCCAGCAGTGAGAGGCCGGGATCCACTGAAGCTTTCTTT
CASSERPGSTEAFF
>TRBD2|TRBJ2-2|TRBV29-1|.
TGCAGCGTCCGACTAGCGGGGGTTAACACCGGGGAGCTGTTTTTT
CSVRLAGVNTGELFF
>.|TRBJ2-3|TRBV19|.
TGTGCCAGTACCCACCAAACCGGAGCAGATACGCAGTATTTT
CASTHQTGADTQYF
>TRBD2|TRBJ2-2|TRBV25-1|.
TGTGCCAGCAGGATAGCGGGGGGGCCCGGGGAGCTGTTTTTT
CASRIAGGPGELFF
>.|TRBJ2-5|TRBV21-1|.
TGTGCCAGCAGCAAAGGTTTATTACGGGACAGGCAAGAGACCCAGTACTTC
CASSKGLLRDRQETQYF
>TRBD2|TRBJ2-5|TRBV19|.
TGTGCCAGTAGTATAGGTCCTAGCGGGGGGGGAAACCACCAAGAGACCCAGTACTTC
CASSIGPSGGGNHQETQYF
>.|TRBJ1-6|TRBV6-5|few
TGTGCCAGCAGAACCACCAGGGTTGGTGGTTCACCCCTCCACTTT
CASRTTRVGGSPLHF
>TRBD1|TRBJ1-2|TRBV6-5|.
TGTGCCAGCAGTCGGGACAGGGACTATGGCTACACCTTC
CASSRDRDYGYTF
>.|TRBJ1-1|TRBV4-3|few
TGCGCCAGCAGCCAAGTGGCGGGGCCCACTGAAGCTTTCTTT
CASSQVAGPTEAFF
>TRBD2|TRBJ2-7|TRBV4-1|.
TGCGCCAGCAGCCAAGGACTAGCGGGCTACGAGCAGTACTTC
CASSQGLAGYEQYF
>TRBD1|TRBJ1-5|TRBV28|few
TGTGCCAGCAGCCGACAGGGCGGCAATCAGCCCCAGCATTTT
CASSRQGGNQPQHF
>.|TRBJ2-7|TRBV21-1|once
TGTGCCAGCAGCCGCCCGAATTCCCCACAGACAGGGGACGAGCAGTACTTC
CASSRPNSPQTGDEQYF
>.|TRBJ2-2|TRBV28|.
TGTGCCAGCAGTCCCAGGGTGGCCGGGGAGCTGTTTTTT
CASSPRVAGELFF
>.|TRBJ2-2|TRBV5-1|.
TGCGCCAGCAGCTTGTCAGGGGTTGAGAACACCGGGGAGCTGTTTTTT
CASSLSGVENTGELFF
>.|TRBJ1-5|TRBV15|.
TGTGCCACCAGCAGAGATAAAGGACTTAGCAATCAGCCCCAGCATTTT
CATSRDKGLSNQPQHF
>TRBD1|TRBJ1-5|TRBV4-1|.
TGCGCCAGCAGCCCAACTCAACAGGGGCTATATAGCAATCAGCCCCAGCATTTT
CASSPTQQGLYSNQPQHF
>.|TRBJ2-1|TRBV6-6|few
TGTGCCAGCAGTTACTCGTTGCAGATAAATGAGCAGTTCTTC
CASSYSLQINEQFF
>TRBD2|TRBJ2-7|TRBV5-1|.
TGCGCCAGCAGCTTCCAGGGACTAGCGGAGCAGTACTTC
CASSFQGLAEQYF
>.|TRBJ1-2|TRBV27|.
TGTGCCAGCAGTTCCTCCTCAACAGGGAACTATGGCTACACCTTC
CASSSSSTGNYGYTF
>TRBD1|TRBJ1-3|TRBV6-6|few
TGTGCCAGCAGAGAGACAGGGGGCGGAAACACCATATATTTT
CASRETGGGNTIYF
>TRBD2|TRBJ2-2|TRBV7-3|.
TGTGCCAGCAGCTTCGGGGGGGGTGCCGGGGAGCTGTTTTTT
CASSFGGGAGELFF
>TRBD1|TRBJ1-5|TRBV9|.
TGTGCCAGCAGCCTTGGGACAGGGGTGGGCAATCAGCCCCAGCATTTT
CASSLGTGVGNQPQHF
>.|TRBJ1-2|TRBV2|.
TGTGCCAGCAGTGGGAGACAGCTTAACTATGGCTACACCTTC
CASSGRQLNYGYTF